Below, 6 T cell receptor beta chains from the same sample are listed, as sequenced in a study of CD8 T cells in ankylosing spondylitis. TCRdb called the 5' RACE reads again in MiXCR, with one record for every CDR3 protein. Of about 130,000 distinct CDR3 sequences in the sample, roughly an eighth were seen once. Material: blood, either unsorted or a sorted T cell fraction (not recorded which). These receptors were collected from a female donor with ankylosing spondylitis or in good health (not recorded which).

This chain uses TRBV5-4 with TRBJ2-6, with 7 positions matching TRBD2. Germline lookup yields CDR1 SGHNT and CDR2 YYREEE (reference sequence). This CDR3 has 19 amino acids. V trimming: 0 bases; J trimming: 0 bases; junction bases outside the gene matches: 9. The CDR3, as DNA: TGTGCCAGCAGCTTGGGACTAGCCGTAGTTAGCTCTGGGGCCAACGTCCTGACTTTC. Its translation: CASSLGLAVVSSGANVLTF.

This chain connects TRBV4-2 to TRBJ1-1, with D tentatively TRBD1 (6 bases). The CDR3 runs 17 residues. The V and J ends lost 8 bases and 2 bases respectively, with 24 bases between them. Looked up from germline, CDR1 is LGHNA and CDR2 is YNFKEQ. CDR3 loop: CASGPGPGGPHNTEAFF. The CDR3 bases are TGTGCCAGCGGCCCCGGCCCCGGGGGGCCCCATAACACTGAAGCTTTCTTT.

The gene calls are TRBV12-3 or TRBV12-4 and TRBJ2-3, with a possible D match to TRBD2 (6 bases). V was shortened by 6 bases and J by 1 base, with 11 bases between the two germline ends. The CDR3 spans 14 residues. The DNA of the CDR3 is TGTGCCAGCAGCAAACTAGCTGGCACAGATACGCAGTATTTT. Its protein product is CASSKLAGTDTQYF.

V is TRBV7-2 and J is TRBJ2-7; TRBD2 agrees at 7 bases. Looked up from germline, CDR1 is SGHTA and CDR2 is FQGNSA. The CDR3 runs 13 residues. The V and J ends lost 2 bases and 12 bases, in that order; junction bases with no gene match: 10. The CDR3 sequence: CASSLKTAGVPYF. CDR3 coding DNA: TGTGCCAGCAGCTTAAAGACGGCGGGAGTTCCGTACTTC. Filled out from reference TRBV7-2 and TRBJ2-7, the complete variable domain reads GAGVSQSPSNKVTEKGKDVELRCDPISGHTALYWYRQSLGQGLEFLIYFQGNSAPDKSGLPSDRFSAERTGGSVSTLTIQRTQQEDSAVYLCASSLKTAGVPYFGPGTRLTVT.

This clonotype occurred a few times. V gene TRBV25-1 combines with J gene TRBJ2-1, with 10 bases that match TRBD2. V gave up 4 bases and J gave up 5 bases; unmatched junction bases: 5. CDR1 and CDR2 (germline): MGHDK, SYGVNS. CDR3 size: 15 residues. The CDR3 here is CASSAPGLANNEQFF. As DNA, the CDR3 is TGTGCCAGCAGTGCCCCGGGACTAGCGAACAATGAGCAGTTCTTC.

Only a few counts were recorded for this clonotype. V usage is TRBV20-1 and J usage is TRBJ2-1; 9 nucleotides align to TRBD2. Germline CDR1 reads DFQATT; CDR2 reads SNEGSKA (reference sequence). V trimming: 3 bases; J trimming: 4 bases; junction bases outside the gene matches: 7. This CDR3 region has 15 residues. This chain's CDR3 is CSARIAGAGYNEQFF. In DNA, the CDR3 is TGCAGTGCTAGGATAGCGGGGGCCGGTTACAATGAGCAGTTCTTC.